These 32 T cell receptor beta chains originate from one sample sequenced in a study of blood T cell repertoires in COVID-19. Generated by immunoSEQ multiplex PCR, the TCRdb table keeps only in-frame clones and is missing some. The sample carries 150,000 or so clones, around 87% recorded once. Sequenced sample: peripheral blood. These receptors all come from a man older than 75 with acute or convalescent COVID-19.

This clone came up once. The chain uses TRBV6-1 and TRBJ2-7, with 15 bases fitting TRBD2. CDR3 length equals 19 residues. The germline V gene encodes CDR1 MNHNS and CDR2 SASEGT. Trimming at V came to 2 bases and at J to 3 bases, leaving 11 bases not matched to a gene. CDR3 loop: CASSELPGLAGGPVYEQYF. The CDR3 coding sequence is TGTGCCAGCAGTGAACTGCCGGGACTAGCGGGAGGCCCGGTCTACGAGCAGTACTTC.

V and J are TRBV6-1 and TRBJ1-4; D not certain. Germline CDR1 MNHNS, CDR2 SASEGT. V was shortened by 2 bases and J by 2 bases, with 9 bases between the two germline ends. This CDR3 contains 15 residues. The chain's CDR3 is CASSETRVTNEKLFF. In DNA form, the CDR3 reads TGTGCCAGCAGTGAAACTAGAGTGACTAATGAAAAACTGTTTTTT.

J is TRBJ1-5 and V is TRBV5-1; D is possibly TRBD1 (6 bases). The V and J ends lost 4 bases and 0 bases respectively, with 14 bases between them. Per germline, CDR1 SGHRS and CDR2 YFSETQ. The CDR3 loop spans 16 amino acids. The CDR3 protein is CASSRNREPSNQPQHF. The CDR3 DNA reads TGCGCCAGCAGCCGGAACAGGGAACCTAGCAATCAGCCCCAGCATTTT. Full variable domain (remainder filled in from reference TRBV5-1 and TRBJ1-5): KAGVTQTPRYLIKTRGQQVTLSCSPISGHRSVSWYQQTPGQGLQFLFEYFSETQRNKGNFPGRFSGRQFSNSRSEMNVSTLELGDSALYLCASSRNREPSNQPQHFGDGTRLSIL.

The gene calls are TRBV28 and TRBJ2-7; perhaps TRBD1 as D (6 bases). V shed 6 bases and J shed 3 bases, with 18 bases lying between them. Germline V gene sequence: CDR1 MDHEN, CDR2 SYDVKM. This CDR3 spans 15 amino acids. The DNA of the CDR3 is TGTGCCAGCAGCCCGCCAGGGGTACGTTACTACGAGCAGTACTTC. Its translation is CASSPPGVRYYEQYF.

The chain employs TRBV7-3 and TRBJ2-4, with TRBD1 matching over 7 bases. The CDR3 spans 16 residues. Losses at the gene ends were 5 bases for V and 14 bases for J; bases not matched to a gene: 21. Germline V gene data show CDR1 as SGHTA and CDR2 as FQGTGA. The CDR3 nucleotides are TGTGCCAGCAGCCTATTCCCGGGACAGCAGGAGGTAGAGAAGTACTTC. Translating gives CASSLFPGQQEVEKYF.

This chain links TRBV25-1 with TRBJ1-3, with D unresolved. Trimming left V 6 bases short and J 0 bases short, with 9 bases between. This CDR3 has 14 amino acids. CDR1 MGHDK and CDR2 SYGVNS come from the germline V gene. CDR3 amino acids: CASSPGSSGNTIYF. CDR3 DNA: TGTGCCAGCAGCCCGGGTTCCTCTGGAAACACCATATATTTT.

The rearrangement uses TRBV5-1 and TRBJ1-1, with TRBD1 identical over 9 bases. V gave up 4 bases and J gave up 7 bases; unmatched junction bases: 2. The CDR3 consists of 12 residues. Germline V gives CDR1 SGHRS, CDR2 YFSETQ. CDR3 DNA sequence: TGCGCCAGCAGCCTGGGACAGGGTGAAGCTTTCTTT. Translating gives CASSLGQGEAFF.

This chain joins TRBV27 and TRBJ1-6; no clear D. Deletions cut 8 bases from V and 8 bases from J, with 13 bases between. The CDR3 has 13 amino acids. Per germline, CDR1 MNHEY and CDR2 SMNVEV (reference sequence). Written as DNA, the CDR3 is TGTGCCAGCTCGACACGTTTGGATTCACCCCTCCACTTT. Protein product: CASSTRLDSPLHF.

The V and J genes are TRBV15 and TRBJ2-7, with 9 nucleotides matching TRBD1. This CDR3 region has 15 residues. Looked up from germline, CDR1 is LNHNV and CDR2 is YYDKDF (reference sequence). Germline trimming cut 1 base from V and 9 bases from J; bases unmatched to any gene: 10. The CDR3 protein is CATSRGGQGSSGQYF. CDR3 nucleotides: TGTGCCACCAGCAGAGGGGGACAGGGTAGTTCCGGGCAGTACTTC.

The chain recombines TRBV2 with TRBJ2-3; D perhaps matches TRBD2 (6 bases). From germline, CDR1 is SNHLY and CDR2 FYNNEI. The CDR3 totals 16 residues. V shed 6 bases and J shed 2 bases, with 18 bases lying between them. The CDR3 nucleotides read TGTGCCAGCAGCGCGGGTGGTAGCGGTACCACAGATACGCAGTATTTT. Translating it yields CASSAGGSGTTDTQYF.

V gene TRBV14 combines with J gene TRBJ2-7; TRBD1 is a possible D gene (5 bases). Germline V gives CDR1 SGHDN, CDR2 FVKESK. V lost 0 bases to trimming and J lost 3 bases, with 12 bases between them. CDR3 length: 15 amino acids. The CDR3 region is CASSQDTSTGYEQYF. The CDR3 DNA follows: TGTGCCAGCAGCCAAGATACGTCCACAGGCTACGAGCAGTACTTC.

The rearrangement uses TRBV7-3 and TRBJ2-1; D unclear. Looked up from germline, CDR1 is SGHTA and CDR2 is FQGTGA. This CDR3 contains 14 residues. V shed 2 bases and J shed 4 bases, with 9 bases lying between them. The CDR3 DNA is TGTGCCAGCAGCTTACGCGGAACTTACAATGAGCAGTTCTTC. The encoded protein is CASSLRGTYNEQFF. Using reference TRBV7-3 and TRBJ2-1 for the parts outside the CDR3, the full variable domain is GAGVSQTPSNKVTEKGKYVELRCDPISGHTALYWYRQSLGQGPEFLIYFQGTGAADDSGLPNDRFFAVRPEGSVSTLKIQRTERGDSAVYLCASSLRGTYNEQFFGPGTRLTVL.

This chain uses TRBV9 with TRBJ2-5; 8 bases fit TRBD1. The CDR3 is 15 residues long. Germline CDR1 SGDLS, CDR2 YYNGEE. V was clipped by 4 bases and J by 1 base; unmatched bases: 6. The CDR3 here is CASSPRDRTQETQYF. In DNA, the CDR3 is TGTGCCAGCAGCCCACGGGACAGGACCCAAGAGACCCAGTACTTC.

V gene TRBV29-1 combines with J gene TRBJ1-4; D is undetermined. V shed 6 bases and J shed 2 bases, with 7 bases lying between them. Germline assignment: CDR1 SQVTM and CDR2 ANQGSEA. The CDR3 is 12 residues long. The CDR3 sequence: CSVRWTNEKLFF. In DNA form, the CDR3 reads TGCAGCGTCCGGTGGACTAATGAAAAACTGTTTTTT.

The chain carries TRBV19 and TRBJ1-6; TRBD1 agrees at 7 bases. The CDR3 contains 15 residues. The V gene end was trimmed by 7 bases and the J gene end by 7 bases; junction bases not matched to a gene: 10. Germline CDR1 and CDR2: LNHDA and SQIVND (reference sequence). The CDR3 DNA sequence: TGTGCCAGTACCCTCGACAGGGCGGGGAATTCACCCCTCCACTTT. Translating it yields CASTLDRAGNSPLHF.

This chain connects TRBV18 to TRBJ2-7, with 13 bases fitting TRBD2. Trimming took 2 bases from V and 5 from J; bases not matched to a gene: 9. Looked up from germline, CDR1 is KGHSH and CDR2 is LQKENI. CDR3 length: 17 residues. In DNA, the CDR3 is TGTGCCAGCTCACCAGGAACTAGCGGGAGGGCCCCCCACGAGCAGTACTTC. This codes for CASSPGTSGRAPHEQYF. Looking up the rest from reference TRBV18 and TRBJ2-7 gives the full variable domain: NAGVMQNPRHLVRRRGQEARLRCSPMKGHSHVYWYRQLPEEGLKFMVYLQKENIIDESGMPKERFSAEFPKEGPSILRIQQVVRGDSAAYFCASSPGTSGRAPHEQYFGPGTRLTVT.

The V and J genes are TRBV7-2 and TRBJ1-1; TRBD1 matches 8 bases. V dropped 3 bases and J dropped 4; count of bases not matched to a gene: 4. This CDR3 spans 14 amino acids. The V gene's germline CDR1 is SGHTA and CDR2 FQGNSA. The CDR3 nucleotides read TGTGCCAGCAGCTTGTACAGGGGGACCACTGAAGCTTTCTTT. This codes for CASSLYRGTTEAFF.

Here the CDR3 reads CASSLGAVTGELFF. The CDR3 DNA reads as TGTGCCAGCAGCTTAGGGGCAGTCACCGGGGAGCTGTTTTTT. The rearrangement links TRBV11-2 to TRBJ2-2; no definite D call. The ends were cut back, 1 base at V and 4 bases at J, with 7 bases in the middle. The germline gives CDR1 SGHAT, CDR2 FQNNGV. The CDR3 has 14 residues.

The V and J genes are TRBV28 and TRBJ1-1; no firm D call. CDR1 MDHEN and CDR2 SYDVKM come from the germline V gene. This CDR3 is built from 15 residues. Trimming removed 2 bases from V and 1 base from J, with 11 bases in between. Here the CDR3 reads CASSLLGRGNTEAFF. In DNA form, the CDR3 reads TGTGCCAGCAGTTTACTTGGTCGGGGGAACACTGAAGCTTTCTTT.

The V gene is TRBV5-4, the J gene TRBJ1-4; TRBD1 matches 8 bases. The germline gives CDR1 SGHNT, CDR2 YYREEE (reference sequence). J gave up 7 bases and V 2 bases, and 4 bases lay outside the gene matches. The length of the CDR3 is 14 residues. The CDR3 sequence: CASSLQGGGEKLFF. The DNA of the CDR3 is TGTGCCAGCAGCTTACAGGGGGGAGGTGAAAAACTGTTTTTT.

In DNA form, the CDR3 reads TGTGCCAGCAGGACGACTAGCGGGAGTCCCGGGGAGCTGTTTTTT. Amino acids: CASRTTSGSPGELFF. The chain combines TRBV6-5 with TRBJ2-2, with 12 bases fitting TRBD2. From germline, CDR1 is MNHEY and CDR2 SVGAGI. V lost 6 bases, J lost 6 bases, and 5 bases stayed unmatched. CDR3 size: 15 residues.

V and J are TRBV19 and TRBJ2-2; D is perhaps TRBD1 (6 bases). Germline V gene data show CDR1 as LNHDA and CDR2 as SQIVND (reference sequence). V shed 7 bases and J shed 1 base, with 13 bases lying between them. This CDR3 region has 15 residues. CDR3 loop: CASNRLQGNTGELFF. The DNA for the CDR3 is TGTGCCAGTAACAGGTTACAGGGGAACACCGGGGAGCTGTTTTTT.

This clone has only one observation. The V call is TRBV18, the J call TRBJ2-6; D is ambiguous. The CDR3 extends over 15 amino acids. Germline V CDR1 and CDR2: KGHSH, LQKENI. Deletions cut 0 bases from V and 0 bases from J, with 3 bases between. The CDR3 is CASSPPHSGANVLTF. The CDR3 DNA reads TGTGCCAGCTCACCACCCCACTCTGGGGCCAACGTCCTGACTTTC.

In DNA form, the CDR3 reads TGTGCCAGCAGCTTAGGCAGCGGTAATGAAAAACTGTTTTTT. Its translation is CASSLGSGNEKLFF. The chain joins TRBV13 to TRBJ1-4; D ambiguous. The CDR3 consists of 14 residues. Trimming left V 0 bases short and J 4 bases short, with 6 bases between. The germline V gene has CDR1 PRHDT and CDR2 FYEKMQ (reference sequence).

J is TRBJ2-5 and V is TRBV6-4; a weak D match, TRBD2 (6 bases). Germline V lookup: CDR1 MRHNA, CDR2 SNTAGT. The CDR3 contains 17 residues. V gave up 8 bases and J gave up 2 bases, with 24 bases separating them. CDR3: CASRRRDCTSLQETQYF. For the CDR3, the DNA is TGTGCCAGCCGCCGGCGGGACTGCACCTCTCTTCAAGAGACCCAGTACTTC.

Only one count was recorded for this clone. The chain employs TRBV10-2 and TRBJ1-1; D might be TRBD1 (6 bases). Trimming cost V 6 bases and J 4 bases, with 15 bases left between them. The CDR3 length is 14 residues. From germline, CDR1 is WSHSY and CDR2 SAAADI. The CDR3 nucleotides are TGCGCCAGCAGCGGCCGCGCAGGGGCCACTGAAGCTTTCTTT. Amino acid sequence: CASSGRAGATEAFF.

The chain links TRBV7-6 to TRBJ2-7; 7 bases agree with TRBD2. The CDR3 is 14 amino acids. Per germline, CDR1 SGHVS and CDR2 FNYEAQ. The ends lost 5 bases at V and 5 bases at J; junction bases unmatched: 9. The DNA for the CDR3 is TGTGCCAGCAGCGGGGGGGGACTACCGGACGAGCAGTACTTC. Translated, it gives CASSGGGLPDEQYF.

The rearrangement joins TRBV9 to TRBJ2-1; 7 nucleotides line up with TRBD2. Per germline, CDR1 SGDLS and CDR2 YYNGEE. The CDR3 sequence is 15 residues long. The junction had 5 bases not matched to a gene; V was cut back by 3 bases and J by 2 bases. The CDR3 region has the DNA TGTGCCAGCAGCGCCTCAGCGGGAACCTACAATGAGCAGTTCTTC. This gives the protein CASSASAGTYNEQFF.

The J gene is TRBJ1-2, the V gene TRBV9; D is unresolved. Germline V lookup: CDR1 SGDLS, CDR2 YYNGEE. Between the trimmed V and J ends, which lost 0 bases and 5 bases, there was a span of 8 bases. The CDR3 loop spans 13 amino acids. The CDR3 is CASSVAPRYGYTF. In DNA form, the CDR3 reads TGTGCCAGCAGCGTAGCCCCCCGGTATGGCTACACCTTC.

The V gene is TRBV5-1, the J gene TRBJ2-1; D perhaps matches TRBD2 (5 bases). The CDR3 is made up of 16 amino acids. V lost 0 bases to trimming and J lost 3 bases, with 13 bases between them. Germline-derived CDR1 and CDR2 are SGHRS and YFSETQ. The CDR3 DNA reads as TGCGCCAGCAGCTTGGCCGGTCCCACTAGCTACAATGAGCAGTTCTTC. It is translated as CASSLAGPTSYNEQFF.

The gene calls are TRBV4-1 and TRBJ2-7; 13 bases are a match to TRBD2. J lost 2 bases, V lost 1 base, and 5 bases had no gene match. The CDR3 is 17 residues long. Germline V CDR1 and CDR2: MGHRA, YSYEKL. The CDR3 loop is CASSQAGLAGDTYEQYF. The CDR3, as DNA: TGCGCCAGCAGCCAAGCAGGACTAGCGGGGGACACCTACGAGCAGTACTTC.

The rearrangement uses TRBV18 and TRBJ1-1; tentative D call: TRBD1 (5 bases). The CDR3 runs to 16 residues. V lost 3 bases and J 4 bases, leaving 18 bases between the germline ends. Germline V gene data show CDR1 as KGHSH and CDR2 as LQKENI. CDR3 in amino acids: CASSPTGDGGATEAFF. The CDR3 nucleotides are TGTGCCAGCTCACCTACCGGAGATGGAGGGGCCACTGAAGCTTTCTTT.